A selection of T cell receptor beta chains follows, all from one sample in a study of blood T cell repertoires in COVID-19. The data were produced by immunoSEQ multiplex PCR, yet TCRdb's version contains in-frame clones alone and is incomplete. Counted here are approximately 110,000 clones, 85% to 90% occurring once; the ten biggest clones make up approximately 1.1%. Sequences were obtained from peripheral blood. The receptors here all came from a human donor in a cohort sampled during active COVID-19. Each CDR3 is given with its conserved first and last residue. The D gene is left open where the match is weak. Only some rows state a clone size, as once, few, many or a class for expanded clones.

J	V	size	D	CDR3	DNA
TRBJ2-1	TRBV28	.	TRBD1	CASSPTGIGVEQFF	TGTGCCAGCAGCCCGACAGGGATCGGGGTCGAGCAGTTCTTC
TRBJ2-3	TRBV9	.	.	CASSLSPSGLETHTQYF	TGTGCCAGCAGCCTCAGTCCCTCCGGACTGGAGACGCATACGCAGTATTTT
TRBJ2-7	TRBV18	.	TRBD2	CASSPSTSAYEQYF	TGTGCCAGCTCACCGTCGACTAGCGCGTACGAGCAGTACTTC
TRBJ2-1	TRBV24-1	.	.	CATSLAGSHEQFF	TGTGCCACCAGTTTGGCAGGATCGCATGAGCAGTTCTTC
TRBJ2-1	TRBV12-5	.	TRBD1	CASGSRTGTGEQFF	TGTGCTAGTGGTTCAAGGACAGGAACGGGGGAGCAGTTCTTC
TRBJ1-1	TRBV9	.	.	CASSAPPGEAFF	TGTGCCAGCAGCGCCCCCCCGGGTGAAGCTTTCTTT
TRBJ2-2	TRBV5-4	.	TRBD1	CASSKGQGVSFTNTGELFF	TGTGCCAGCAGCAAAGGACAGGGGGTGTCCTTTACGAACACCGGGGAGCTGTTTTTT
TRBJ2-7	TRBV3-1/TRBV3-2	.	TRBD2	CASSQLSPAGSPYEQYF	TGTGCCAGCAGCCAATTAAGTCCAGCGGGATCCCCCTACGAGCAGTACTTC
TRBJ2-3	TRBV12-3/TRBV12-4	.	.	CASSLQGYTQYF	TGTGCCAGCAGCTTACAGGGATATACGCAGTATTTT
TRBJ1-5	TRBV10-3	.	TRBD1	CAISGGTGNQPQHF	TGTGCCATCAGTGGAGGGACAGGCAATCAGCCCCAGCATTTT
TRBJ2-7	TRBV29-1	.	TRBD1	CSVDATGFGDEQYF	TGCAGCGTTGACGCGACAGGGTTTGGGGACGAGCAGTACTTC
TRBJ2-5	TRBV5-1	.	TRBD2	CASSRTRWQTQYF	TGCGCCAGCAGCCGGACTAGATGGCAGACCCAGTACTTC
TRBJ1-2	TRBV28	.	TRBD1	CASRRTGGATYGYTF	TGTGCCAGCAGGAGGACAGGGGGCGCCACCTATGGCTACACCTTC
TRBJ1-2	TRBV3-1/TRBV3-2	.	.	CASSQASGSYGYTF	TGTGCCAGCAGCCAAGCATCCGGGAGCTATGGCTACACCTTC
TRBJ2-7	TRBV29-1	few	.	CSVVVQGGNEQYF	TGCAGCGTTGTAGTACAGGGCGGCAACGAGCAGTACTTC
TRBJ1-2	TRBV2	.	TRBD1	CASGTAYGYTF	TGTGCCAGCGGGACAGCCTATGGCTACACCTTC
TRBJ1-2	TRBV14	.	TRBD1	CASSPRQGNGYTF	TGTGCCAGCAGCCCTCGACAGGGGAATGGCTACACCTTC
TRBJ2-7	TRBV28	.	.	CASSVRSYEQYF	TGTGCCAGCAGCGTGCGCTCCTACGAGCAGTACTTC
TRBJ1-5	TRBV18	.	TRBD1	CASSPAQGLGNQPQHF	TGTGCCAGCTCACCAGCACAGGGGTTAGGCAATCAGCCCCAGCATTTT
TRBJ1-1	TRBV6-5	.	TRBD1	CASRRTGAPEAFF	TGTGCCAGCAGGCGGACAGGGGCGCCTGAAGCTTTCTTT
TRBJ1-5	TRBV19	.	.	CASSIVQARINQPQHF	TGTGCCAGTAGTATAGTACAGGCCAGGATCAATCAGCCCCAGCATTTT
TRBJ2-2	TRBV24-1	.	TRBD2	CATSDLMASGGNTGELFF	TGTGCCACCAGTGATTTGATGGCTAGCGGGGGTAACACCGGGGAGCTGTTTTTT
TRBJ2-3	TRBV18	.	TRBD2	CASSPPTSGSPFGTDTQYF	TGTGCCAGCTCACCACCGACTAGCGGGAGTCCCTTCGGCACAGATACGCAGTATTTT
TRBJ1-6	TRBV7-9	once	.	CASSLTEINSPLHF	TGTGCCAGCAGCTTGACAGAGATAAATTCACCCCTCCACTTT
TRBJ1-1	TRBV15	.	.	CATSRGGQGNTEAFF	TGTGCCACCAGCAGAGGAGGCCAAGGGAACACTGAAGCTTTCTTT
TRBJ2-7	TRBV12-3/TRBV12-4	.	.	CAGFGNEQYF	TGTGCCGGGTTCGGGAACGAGCAGTACTTC
TRBJ2-7	TRBV19	.	TRBD2	CATHPGLAGPTYEQYF	TGTGCCACCCACCCGGGGCTAGCGGGGCCCACCTACGAGCAGTACTTC
TRBJ2-5	TRBV21-1	once	.	CASSKDDRGEETQYF	TGTGCCAGCAGCAAAGACGACAGGGGGGAAGAGACCCAGTACTTC
TRBJ2-2	TRBV6-5	few	TRBD1	CASSRGTGGPGELFF	TGTGCCAGCAGTCGCGGGACAGGGGGGCCCGGGGAGCTGTTTTTT
TRBJ2-5	TRBV10-3	.	.	CAIRVDSPGTQYF	TGTGCCATCAGAGTGGACTCTCCAGGGACCCAGTACTTC
TRBJ2-2	TRBV6-2/TRBV6-3	.	.	CASSPRTGRDTGELFF	TGTGCCAGCAGCCCCAGGACAGGGAGGGACACCGGGGAGCTGTTTTTT
TRBJ1-6	TRBV7-9	.	TRBD1	CASSLGTGVSPLHF	TGTGCCAGCAGCTTAGGGACAGGGGTTTCACCCCTCCACTTT
TRBJ1-2	TRBV2	.	TRBD1	CASSKKTGAGGYTF	TGTGCCAGCAGTAAAAAGACAGGGGCGGGTGGCTACACCTTC
TRBJ2-7	TRBV5-1	once	TRBD1	CASSLSEGAGALYEQYF	TGCGCCAGCAGCCTATCCGAGGGGGCCGGGGCCCTCTACGAGCAGTACTTC
TRBJ1-3	TRBV7-2	.	.	CASSLGSQLSGNTIYF	TGTGCCAGCAGCTTAGGGTCACAGCTCTCTGGAAACACCATATATTTT